This entry lists 27 T cell receptor beta chains sequenced from one sample in a study of T-cell reconstitution after alpha-beta-depleted transplantation in children. Preparing the TCRbeta library involved the use of unique molecular identifiers. MiXCR, applied by TCRdb to the PCR reads, yields one record per CDR3 protein. This sample has around 190,000 distinct CDR3 sequences; 6.6% occur once, and the top ten carry approximately 5.7%. The sequencing here drew on PBMCs, taken before TCRalphabeta/CD19-depleted stem cell transplant. These TCRs come from a boy between 2 and 15 years old with acute lymphoblastic leukemia, due to receive a stem cell transplant.

In its sample, this clonotype was seen once. The rearrangement uses TRBV5-8 and TRBJ2-5, with a possible D match to TRBD1 (6 bases). V was clipped by 7 bases and J by 2 bases, with 12 bases between them. The CDR3 is made up of 13 amino acids. From germline, CDR1 is SGHTS and CDR2 YDEGEE. CDR3 protein: CASGPGQQETQYF. CDR3 bases: TGTGCCAGCGGCCCCGGACAGCAAGAGACCCAGTACTTC.

This clonotype was observed at least ten times. The chain joins TRBV5-1 to TRBJ1-1; TRBD1 matches 7 bases. Germline V lookup: CDR1 SGHRS, CDR2 YFSETQ. V shed 3 bases and J 3 bases; nucleotides not matched to a gene: 5. The CDR3 runs 14 residues. The CDR3 DNA follows: TGCGCCAGCAGCTCTCGGACAGGAGACACTGAAGCTTTCTTT. Residues: CASSSRTGDTEAFF.

The chain has TRBV6-1 and TRBJ1-2; D possibly corresponds to TRBD1 (5 bases). V was shortened by 4 bases and J by 7 bases, with 13 bases between the two germline ends. Per the germline V gene, CDR1 is MNHNS and CDR2 is SASEGT. The CDR3 contains 13 residues. CDR3 sequence reads: CASSGAGPSGYTF. The CDR3 DNA is TGTGCCAGCAGTGGGGCGGGACCCAGTGGCTACACCTTC.

This clonotype was detected only a few times. This rearrangement joins TRBV28 to TRBJ2-3; D assignment may be TRBD1 or TRBD2 (5 bases each). V was cut by 4 bases and J by 5 bases, with 16 bases left in between. Germline CDR1 and CDR2: MDHEN and SYDVKM. CDR3 length equals 15 residues. The CDR3 is CASSSLLRGRDTQYF. The CDR3 nucleotides are TGTGCCAGCAGTTCCCTCCTACGGGGCAGAGATACGCAGTATTTT.

This clonotype has a handful of counts. The chain links TRBV5-6 to TRBJ2-3; weak D call: TRBD2 (6 bases). The CDR3 has 16 amino acids. The V end lost 6 bases, the J end lost 2 bases, and 19 bases lay between the germline ends. Germline CDR1 and CDR2: SGHDT and YYEEEE. This CDR3 is CASTIAVRRATDTQYF. In DNA, the CDR3 is TGTGCCAGCACCATAGCGGTACGCCGTGCCACAGATACGCAGTATTTT.

This clonotype was picked up many times. The chain is built from TRBV28 and TRBJ2-7; 7 positions agree with TRBD1. This CDR3 region has 14 residues. Germline CDR1 and CDR2: MDHEN and SYDVKM. The junction had 5 bases not matched to a gene; V was cut back by 6 bases and J by 0 bases. CDR3 residues: CASRTGKSSYEQYF. DNA of the CDR3: TGTGCCAGCAGGACAGGGAAGAGCTCCTACGAGCAGTACTTC.

This clonotype was recorded many times. The chain employs TRBV27 and TRBJ1-2, with 8 bases identical to TRBD1. The J segment lost 7 bases and the V segment lost 3 bases, leaving 10 bases of the junction unmatched. The CDR3 has 15 amino acids. Per the germline V gene, CDR1 is MNHEY and CDR2 is SMNVEV (reference sequence). CDR3 coding DNA: TGTGCCAGCAGTTTCTTCGGACAGGGATTAAGTGGCTACACCTTC. Protein product: CASSFFGQGLSGYTF.

This clonotype was recorded at least ten times. The V and J genes are TRBV15 and TRBJ2-1; 13 nucleotides line up with TRBD2. Germline values: CDR1 LNHNV, CDR2 YYDKDF (reference sequence). With V trimmed by 5 bases and J by 3 bases, 16 bases remained unmatched. This CDR3 spans 20 amino acids. As DNA, the CDR3 is TGTGCCACCAGCGCACATACCGGGACTAGCGGGATAGTTTACTACAATGAGCAGTTCTTC. Protein sequence: CATSAHTGTSGIVYYNEQFF.

The rearrangement links TRBV25-1 to TRBJ2-7; no reliable D call. Trimming removed 2 bases from V and 0 bases from J, with 8 bases in between. The CDR3 runs to 14 residues. Germline-derived CDR1 and CDR2 are MGHDK and SYGVNS. This chain's CDR3 is CASSEAYASYEQYF. The CDR3 nucleotides read TGTGCCAGCAGTGAAGCTTACGCCTCCTACGAGCAGTACTTC.

This clonotype was detected many times. This sequence joins TRBV21-1 and TRBJ1-1; the table calls TRBD1, which could not be checked here. TRBV21-1 is a recognized pseudogene. The CDR3 consists of 14 residues. In nucleotides, the CDR3 is TGTGCCAGCAGCAAGGCCCGGGACAGGACCGAAGCTTTCTTT. It is translated as CASSKARDRTEAFF.

This clonotype has at least ten counts. The chain recombines TRBV6-2 or TRBV6-3 with TRBJ2-7, with D uncertain. V was pared by 2 bases and J by 12 bases, with 14 bases between. The V gene's germline CDR1 is MNHEY and CDR2 SVGEGT. The CDR3 length is 12 residues. CDR3 residues: CASSYAALPGYF. CDR3 DNA: TGTGCCAGCAGTTACGCGGCGCTACCGGGGTACTTC.

This clonotype was picked up a small number of times. The chain links TRBV5-1 to TRBJ1-2; D might be TRBD1 (5 bases). Trimming took 0 bases from V and 4 from J, leaving 13 bases between them. Per germline, CDR1 SGHRS and CDR2 YFSETQ. The length of the CDR3 is 15 residues. The CDR3 bases are TGCGCCAGCAGCTTGGCCTTTGGGGACCGCTATGGCTACACCTTC. Translating gives CASSLAFGDRYGYTF. The whole variable domain, filled in from reference TRBV5-1 and TRBJ1-2, reads KAGVTQTPRYLIKTRGQQVTLSCSPISGHRSVSWYQQTPGQGLQFLFEYFSETQRNKGNFPGRFSGRQFSNSRSEMNVSTLELGDSALYLCASSLAFGDRYGYTFGSGTRLTVV.

This clonotype was seen at least ten times. The chain links TRBV9 to TRBJ2-2; TRBD2 aligns across 9 bases. The germline CDR1 and CDR2 sequences are SGDLS and YYNGEE. This CDR3 has 17 residues. Trimming at V came to 0 bases and at J to 0 bases, leaving 3 bases not matched to a gene. CDR3: CASSVVSGRSNTGELFF. The CDR3 DNA follows: TGTGCCAGCAGCGTAGTGAGCGGGAGGTCGAACACCGGGGAGCTGTTTTTT.

This clonotype was counted only a few times. CDR3 amino acids: CASSSSGVGNIQYF. DNA for the CDR3: TGTGCCAGCAGCTCTTCAGGAGTGGGAAACATTCAGTACTTC. The gene calls are TRBV5-4 and TRBJ2-4; no clear D. The V and J ends lost 3 bases and 6 bases respectively, with 13 bases between them. Germline assignment: CDR1 SGHNT and CDR2 YYREEE (reference sequence). The CDR3 loop spans 14 amino acids.

This clonotype was found many times. V is TRBV5-1 and J is TRBJ2-1; tentative D call: TRBD2 (5 bases). V dropped 3 bases and J dropped 3 bases, with 10 bases sitting between them. The germline V gene has CDR1 SGHRS and CDR2 YFSETQ. The CDR3 runs to 14 residues. For the CDR3, the DNA is TGCGCCAGCAGCTCACGAGCGGACTACAATGAGCAGTTCTTC. This encodes CASSSRADYNEQFF.

This clonotype was found many times. Germline is not matched at one junction end, which may reflect a read error. V and J are TRBV20-1 and TRBJ2-1; no clear D gene. Germline assignment: CDR1 DFQATT and CDR2 SNEGSKA (reference sequence). The CDR3 length is 17 residues. The CDR3 region has the DNA TGCAGTGCTAGAGATTGGTTCCGTCCGCGCTCCTACAATCAGCAGTTCTTC. This gives the protein CSARDWFRPRSYNQQFF.

In this sample, this clonotype turned up many times. The V gene is TRBV29-1, the J gene TRBJ2-2; TRBD2 matches at 7 bases. V was pared by 4 bases and J by 9 bases, with 11 bases of the junction left unmatched. This CDR3 is built from 14 residues. From germline, CDR1 is SQVTM and CDR2 ANQGSEA. The CDR3 DNA is TGCAGCGTTGTGACGGGAGGCCCTAGCCGGGAGCTGTTTTTT. Amino acid sequence: CSVVTGGPSRELFF.

This clonotype was seen at least ten times. The chain combines TRBV5-5 with TRBJ1-5; no reliable D call. The CDR3 has 14 residues. V lost 4 bases, J lost 3 bases, and 11 bases lay in between. Germline assignment: CDR1 SGHKS and CDR2 YYEKEE (reference sequence). CDR3 amino acids: CASSLRSLNQPQHF. The CDR3 DNA reads as TGTGCCAGCAGCCTCAGGTCCCTCAATCAGCCCCAGCATTTT.

This clonotype was counted many times. The CDR3 bases are TGTGCCAGCAGCGGACGGGGCCTCACGAACACCGGGGAGCTGTTTTTT. As protein: CASSGRGLTNTGELFF. The V gene is TRBV7-2, the J gene TRBJ2-2; D could derive from TRBD1 or TRBD2 (5 bases each). Germline V gene lookup returns CDR1 SGHTA and CDR2 FQGNSA. V was pared by 5 bases and J by 0 bases, with 13 bases between. The CDR3 loop spans 16 amino acids.

This clonotype was seen more than once but under ten times. This rearrangement joins TRBV4-2 to TRBJ2-5, with D perhaps TRBD1 (5 bases). Germline V lookup: CDR1 LGHNA, CDR2 YNFKEQ. The CDR3 covers 15 residues. Trimming removed 0 bases at V and 5 bases at J, with 13 bases between. CDR3 in DNA: TGTGCCAGCAGCCAAGAGAGACTGGGGCGGGAGACCCAGTACTTC. This codes for CASSQERLGRETQYF.

This clonotype was detected only a few times. DNA of the CDR3: TGTGCCAGCAGTTTAGCATTTGCGGGAGGTGGCACCGGGGAGCTGTTTTTT. This codes for CASSLAFAGGGTGELFF. This rearrangement joins TRBV28 to TRBJ2-2; TRBD2 agrees at 8 bases. Germline lookup yields CDR1 MDHEN and CDR2 SYDVKM. V shed 2 bases and J 4 bases; nucleotides not matched to a gene: 9. This CDR3 contains 17 residues.

This clonotype was seen only a few times. V and J are TRBV5-1 and TRBJ2-3; D uncertain. Trimming removed 3 bases from V and 0 bases from J, with 8 bases in between. The CDR3 sequence is 14 residues long. CDR1 is SGHRS, CDR2 YFSETQ, per germline. The chain's CDR3 is CASSSIPSTDTQYF. DNA of the CDR3: TGCGCCAGCAGCTCTATACCTAGCACAGATACGCAGTATTTT. The full variable domain, its missing parts supplied by reference TRBV5-1 and TRBJ2-3, is KAGVTQTPRYLIKTRGQQVTLSCSPISGHRSVSWYQQTPGQGLQFLFEYFSETQRNKGNFPGRFSGRQFSNSRSEMNVSTLELGDSALYLCASSSIPSTDTQYFGPGTRLTVL.

The chain combines TRBV2 with TRBJ1-2, with a possible D match to TRBD1 (5 bases). The CDR3 is 13 amino acids. V was cut by 6 bases and J by 5 bases, with 13 bases left in between. Germline V gene data show CDR1 as SNHLY and CDR2 as FYNNEI. CDR3 DNA sequence: TGTGCCAGCAGGGGGACGGATCCTTATGGCTACACCTTC. This translates into CASRGTDPYGYTF.

This clonotype was counted at least ten times. The chain links TRBV5-1 to TRBJ2-7; D may be TRBD1 (5 bases). Trimming removed 4 bases at V and 0 bases at J, with 11 bases between. Germline CDR1 is SGHRS and CDR2 is YFSETQ. CDR3 length equals 14 residues. The CDR3 loop reads CASSPLTASYEQYF. The CDR3 DNA follows: TGCGCCAGCAGCCCACTGACAGCCTCCTACGAGCAGTACTTC.

This clonotype is a singleton in its sample. The genes are TRBV19 and TRBJ2-4; 8 nucleotides match TRBD1. This CDR3 has 15 residues. Germline values: CDR1 LNHDA, CDR2 SQIVND (reference sequence). V shed 6 bases, J shed 7 bases, and the junction held 11 bases outside the gene matches. CDR3 in DNA: TGTGCCAGTAGGTCACTGGTACAGGGGGGCAACATTCAGTACTTC. Its translation: CASRSLVQGGNIQYF.

In its sample, this clonotype was seen a few times. V gene TRBV5-1 combines with J gene TRBJ2-1; 11 nucleotides match TRBD2. V lost 4 bases to trimming and J lost 5 bases; unmatched junction nucleotides: 14. CDR3 length equals 18 residues. CDR1 and CDR2 from the germline V gene are SGHRS and YFSETQ. For the CDR3, the DNA is TGCGCCAGCAGCGGGGGAACCCTAGCGGGGGGACGAAACAATGAGCAGTTCTTC. Translating it yields CASSGGTLAGGRNNEQFF.

This clonotype was seen repeatedly, ten times or more. The chain recombines TRBV2 with TRBJ1-5; weak D call: TRBD1 (6 bases). Trimming took 7 bases from V and 9 from J, leaving 16 bases between them. CDR3 length: 13 residues. The germline CDR1 and CDR2 sequences are SNHLY and FYNNEI. DNA for the CDR3: TGTGCCAGCACTACAGGGACCCCTCGGCCCCAGCATTTT. This encodes CASTTGTPRPQHF.